This T cell receptor beta chain was recovered during a study of blood T cell repertoires in COVID-19 (dated by TCRdb to the early 2020s). In terms of the full investigation: Samples from collaborators originated in the United States, Italy and Spain and spanned both the acute and convalescent phases of COVID-19. Samples came from the ongoing ImmuneRACE study (first 160 participants) plus 1,254 subjects from 6 global collaborators. The repertoires were released in a freely available public database meant as a resource for research on the immune response to SARS-CoV-2. Where available, HLA class I and class II types were taken from metadata supplied by the sample provider and were not determined by assay-based typing. Subjects who had been exposed to COVID-19, were actively infected with it, or had recovered from it provided the deeply sampled blood TCRbeta repertoires that made up the dataset. The sample metadata nearly always contained a de-identified subject ID, COVID-19 status, age in years and sex. The material from the prospective study consisted of cDNA or gDNA derived from T cells, B-cell-depleted T cells, or PBMCs. The research as a whole found: How much clinical and demographic metadata was included differed by source and by participant, and the metadata was provided uncurated.

TCRbeta CDR3 regions were amplified from genomic DNA using the immunoSEQ Assay, a bias-controlled multiplex PCR. Per the original workflow: Within the assay, amplification of reference gene primers was used to estimate how many nucleated cells each sample contained. To quantify the absolute abundance of each unique TCRbeta CDR3 rearrangement, sequence reads were collapsed and filtered. Productive Simpson clonality was computed per sample as the square root of Simpson's diversity index over productive rearrangements. What TCRdb holds here is the immuneACCESS table cut down to in-frame rearrangements. Part of the clones is not present; checked against another copy, under half of the missing clones reflect an unresolved V gene, and the others are unexplained. D and trimming come from the DNA, and the V and J calls and clone size come from that table. The sample table shows 270,000 or so clones, and 80% to 90% are seen once. The ten largest clones represent 3.5% to 5.5% of the sample.

A second Seattle source provided samples from volunteer blood donors who had recovered from COVID-19. The collaborating institutions used their own protocols to collect whole blood in K2EDTA tubes. Collaborator samples were shipped for TCRbeta analysis as frozen whole blood, isolated PBMCs, or DNA extracted from either sample type. For this clone: Its recognized antigen is unknown. No much larger clonotype is one base removed from it; base qualities were not supplied.

The CDR3, cysteine through phenylalanine, is 14 amino acids long. CDR3 DNA is the only sequence kept; it has 42 bases, read in frame from the first base. Trimming takes 2 bases from V and 2 bases from J, and the germline ends sit 8 bases apart. Sequences SGHTA (CDR1) and FQGNSA (CDR2) are obtained from the germline V gene. This chain joins TRBV7-2 to TRBJ2-3, with the D gene uncertain. The clonotype was recovered from a woman in her forties who had recovered from COVID-19. Sequencing was carried out using peripheral blood. The bases are TGTGCCAGCAGCTTACTAGACCACACAGATACGCAGTATTTT. This gives the protein CASSLLDHTDTQYF.